The 17 T cell receptor beta chains below were found in one sample sequenced in a study of molecular identifiers for immune sequencing clone quantification (dated by TCRdb to the late 2010s). Library preparation employed PCR. Instrument on record: NextSeq 500. TCRdb trimmed the raw reads at Q25, called clones with MiXCR and kept productive beta chains. Rows are unified per CDR3 protein, each entry keeping the most common DNA and genes. This sample is represented by nearly 55,000 distinct CDR3 sequences; roughly a third of them were singletons. Clones ranked in the top ten supply 3.5% to 4% of the sample. Sequenced material: naive CD8+ T cells from blood, with Jurkat cell RNA spiked in. The intended sense of this specimen's cell subset or site label: FACS-sorted CD8+CD4-CCR7+CD45RA+ naive T cells. All receptors come from a human donor in good health. Some libraries in this study had Jurkat cell RNA spiked in.

V usage is TRBV4-3 and J usage is TRBJ2-1; no definite D call. The CDR3 covers 12 residues. CDR1 and CDR2 (germline): LGHNA, YSLEER. The ends were cut back, 0 bases at V and 5 bases at J, with 2 bases in the middle. The CDR3 region has the DNA TGCGCCAGCAGCCAAGACCACAATGAGCAGTTCTTC. This sequence encodes CASSQDHNEQFF.

This clonotype turned up a few times. The chain recombines TRBV4-2 with TRBJ2-7; possibly TRBD1 or TRBD2 for D (9 bases each). The CDR3 sequence is 19 residues long. Trimming removed 4 bases from V and 0 bases from J, with 25 bases in between. The germline gives CDR1 LGHNA, CDR2 YNFKEQ. The CDR3 loop is CASSLQGAGGLSGSYEQYF. The CDR3 DNA reads TGTGCCAGCAGCCTACAGGGGGCGGGAGGGCTCTCTGGCTCCTACGAGCAGTACTTC.

About this clonotype: A much larger clone differs by one base, so this may be a read error. V usage is TRBV28 and J usage is TRBJ2-3; 8 positions match TRBD2. CDR1 is MDHEN and CDR2 is SYDVKM in the germline V gene. V was pared by 3 bases and J by 4 bases, with 6 bases of the junction left unmatched. CDR3 length: 15 amino acids. In DNA form, the CDR3 reads TGTGCCAGCAGTTTGGAGCGGGGGCCCCCAGATACGCAGTATTTT. Protein product: CASSLERGPPDTQYF.

In this sample, this clonotype turned up a few times. This chain connects TRBV7-9 to TRBJ1-1, with unresolved D. The CDR3 is 12 amino acids. V lost 5 bases to trimming and J lost 7 bases, with 11 bases between them. CDR1 is SEHNR, CDR2 FQNEAQ, per germline (reference sequence). In DNA, the CDR3 is TGTGCCAGCAGCGAGGGCGGGATTGAAGCTTTCTTT. This translates into CASSEGGIEAFF.

CDR3 nucleotide sequence: TGTGCCAGCAGCACAGCGGGCCTCCGAGATACGCAGTATTTT. As protein: CASSTAGLRDTQYF. The rearrangement links TRBV9 to TRBJ2-3, with D tentatively TRBD2 (6 bases). CDR3 length: 14 residues. V was shortened by 4 bases and J by 5 bases, with 14 bases between the two germline ends. The V gene's germline CDR1 is SGDLS and CDR2 YYNGEE.

With respect to this clonotype: The conserved phenylalanine or tryptophan normally closing the CDR3 is absent here, so this likely arose from a read error. V is TRBV4-1 and J is TRBJ2-7; the D call may be TRBD1 or TRBD2 (5 bases each). Germline V gene sequence: CDR1 MGHRA, CDR2 YSYEKL. The CDR3 has 15 residues. V lost 0 bases and J lost 3, with 12 bases in between. The DNA for the CDR3 is TGCGCCAGCAGCCAAGATCGGGGACGACGCTACGAGCAGTACATC. Translating gives CASSQDRGRRYEQYI.

This clonotype came up many times. The rearrangement uses TRBV27 and TRBJ2-6; D call uncertain. The CDR3 extends over 17 amino acids. Germline values: CDR1 MNHEY, CDR2 SMNVEV (reference sequence). Trimming stripped 4 bases from V and 3 bases from J, with 16 bases between. The CDR3 spells CASSSAPAPFGANVLTF. DNA of the CDR3: TGTGCCAGCAGTTCCGCGCCGGCTCCGTTTGGGGCCAACGTCCTGACTTTC.

The rearrangement uses TRBV4-3 and TRBJ2-2; D is perhaps TRBD2 (6 bases). The CDR3 contains 14 residues. The germline V gene has CDR1 LGHNA and CDR2 YSLEER. The V and J ends lost 3 bases and 6 bases respectively, with 11 bases between them. The CDR3 coding sequence is TGCGCCAGCAGCCACCGGGACTTGTCCGGGGAGCTGTTTTTT. Its translation is CASSHRDLSGELFF.

Details on this clonotype: One end of the junction varies from germline; a read error may be responsible. The rearrangement joins TRBV20-1 to TRBJ2-7, with D perhaps given as TRBD1 or TRBD2 (5 bases each). Germline V lookup: CDR1 DFQATT, CDR2 SNEGSKA (reference sequence). The CDR3 is 17 residues long. CDR3 in amino acids: CSARDPRGGVTSYVQYF. The CDR3 nucleotides read TGCAGTGCTAGAGATCCGAGGGGCGGTGTAACCTCCTACGTGCAGTACTTC.

Concerning this clonotype: A read error may be the cause here, since a much bigger clone is one base away. The chain uses TRBV4-3 and TRBJ2-1, with TRBD1 as a possible D gene (6 bases). V was trimmed by 4 bases and J by 2 bases, leaving 15 bases between them. From germline, CDR1 is LGHNA and CDR2 YSLEER. The CDR3 loop spans 16 amino acids. The CDR3, as DNA: TGCGCCAGCAGCCCCCTTTTGGCAGGGGCCTACAATGAGCAGTTCTTC. Amino acids: CASSPLLAGAYNEQFF.

Regarding this clonotype: A much larger clone sits a single nucleotide away, making a read error possible. The chain links TRBV28 to TRBJ2-3; D is uncertain. Germline-derived CDR1 and CDR2 are MDHEN and SYDVKM. The V end lost 5 bases, the J end lost 8 bases, and 17 bases lay between the germline ends. The CDR3 spans 14 residues. The CDR3: CASSTLEAGGTQYF. The CDR3 DNA follows: TGTGCCAGCAGTACCCTCGAAGCAGGCGGTACGCAGTATTTT.

At least ten counts were recorded for this clonotype. V is TRBV7-2 and J is TRBJ2-1; no clear D gene. The germline V gene encodes CDR1 SGHTA and CDR2 FQGNSA. The V end lost 4 bases, the J end lost 10 bases, and 8 bases lay between the germline ends. The CDR3 contains 11 residues. CDR3 protein: CASSSLAEQFF. CDR3 coding DNA: TGTGCCAGCAGCTCCTTGGCCGAGCAGTTCTTC.

Points on this clonotype: Being one base from a much bigger clone, this may be a read error. This rearrangement joins TRBV6-2 or TRBV6-3 to TRBJ2-3; D is possibly TRBD1 (6 bases). With 4 bases removed from V and 6 bases from J, the gap between germline ends came to 8 bases. The length of the CDR3 is 12 residues. Germline values: CDR1 MNHEY, CDR2 SVGEGT. CDR3 residues: CASSWDIDTQYF. CDR3 sequence (DNA): TGTGCCAGCAGTTGGGACATCGATACGCAGTATTTT.

V is TRBV6-5 and J is TRBJ1-2; tentatively, D is TRBD1 (6 bases). V lost 2 bases, J lost 5 bases, and 9 bases lay in between. The germline V gene encodes CDR1 MNHEY and CDR2 SVGAGI. The CDR3 is 13 amino acids. The CDR3 spells CASSYAGAYGYTF. In nucleotides, the CDR3 is TGTGCCAGCAGTTACGCAGGGGCTTATGGCTACACCTTC.

This clonotype was found a few times. CDR3: CASALRDFQETQYF. The CDR3 nucleotides are TGTGCCAGTGCCCTTCGGGACTTCCAAGAGACCCAGTACTTC. The chain employs TRBV28 and TRBJ2-5, with D maybe TRBD2 (6 bases). This CDR3 region has 14 residues. The V gene lost 9 bases and the J gene lost 1 base, with 15 bases spanning the gap. From germline, CDR1 is MDHEN and CDR2 SYDVKM.

A single count supports this clonotype. Since a much larger clone is just one base distant, this may be a read error. The rearrangement links TRBV7-2 to TRBJ2-1; TRBD2 matches at 11 bases. TRBJ2-7 matches the DNA end more closely, so the J call is doubtful. Germline CDR1 SGHTA, CDR2 FQGNSA. The CDR3 is made up of 15 amino acids. CDR3: CASSLLAGGPREQYF. In DNA form, the CDR3 reads TGTGCCAGCAGCTTATTAGCGGGAGGGCCCCGTGAGCAGTACTTC.

As concerns this clonotype: A read error may explain this, as a much larger clone is one base away. This chain links TRBV6-5 with TRBJ2-7; D gene unclear. This CDR3 is built from 14 residues. Germline CDR1 MNHEY, CDR2 SVGAGI. The CDR3, as DNA: TGTGCCAGCAGTTACCTGGCCCTCGGCGACGAGCAGCACTTC. Translating gives CASSYLALGDEQHF.